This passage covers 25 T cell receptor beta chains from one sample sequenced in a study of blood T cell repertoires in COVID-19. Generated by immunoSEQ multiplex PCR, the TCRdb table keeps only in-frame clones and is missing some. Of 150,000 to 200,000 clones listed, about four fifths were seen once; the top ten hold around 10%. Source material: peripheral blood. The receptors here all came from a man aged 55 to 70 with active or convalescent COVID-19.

The chain's CDR3 is CASSDVNEKLFF. CDR3 sequence (DNA): TGTGCCAGCAGTGACGTTAATGAAAAACTGTTTTTT. This rearrangement joins TRBV6-1 to TRBJ1-4; unclear D gene. Between the trimmed V and J ends, which lost 3 bases and 4 bases, there was a span of 3 bases. The germline V gene encodes CDR1 MNHNS and CDR2 SASEGT. This CDR3 comprises 12 residues.

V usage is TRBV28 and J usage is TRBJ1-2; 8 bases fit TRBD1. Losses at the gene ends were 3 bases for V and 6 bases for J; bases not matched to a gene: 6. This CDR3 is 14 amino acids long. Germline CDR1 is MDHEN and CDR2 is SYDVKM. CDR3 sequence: CASSLGQAFHGYTF. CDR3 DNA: TGTGCCAGCAGTTTGGGACAGGCGTTCCATGGCTACACCTTC.

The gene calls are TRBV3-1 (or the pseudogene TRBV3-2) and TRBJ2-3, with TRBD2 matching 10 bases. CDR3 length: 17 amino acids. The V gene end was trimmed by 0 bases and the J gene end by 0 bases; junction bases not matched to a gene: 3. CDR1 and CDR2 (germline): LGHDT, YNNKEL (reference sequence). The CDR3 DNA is TGTGCCAGCAGCCAAGATCGAGCGGGAGGGAGCACAGATACGCAGTATTTT. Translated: CASSQDRAGGSTDTQYF.

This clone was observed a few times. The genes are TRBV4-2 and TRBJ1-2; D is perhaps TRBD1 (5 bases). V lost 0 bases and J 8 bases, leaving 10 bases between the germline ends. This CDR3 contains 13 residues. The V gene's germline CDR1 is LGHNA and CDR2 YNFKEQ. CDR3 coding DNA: TGTGCCAGCAGCCAAGACAGGGCAGGGGGCTACACCTTC. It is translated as CASSQDRAGGYTF.

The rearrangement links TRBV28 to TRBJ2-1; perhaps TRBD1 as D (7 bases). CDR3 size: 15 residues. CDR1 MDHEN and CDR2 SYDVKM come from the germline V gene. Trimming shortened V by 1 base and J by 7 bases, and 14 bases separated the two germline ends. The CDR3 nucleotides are TGTGCCAGCAGTTTATCCCGGACAGGACTAAATGAGCAGTTCTTC. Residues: CASSLSRTGLNEQFF.

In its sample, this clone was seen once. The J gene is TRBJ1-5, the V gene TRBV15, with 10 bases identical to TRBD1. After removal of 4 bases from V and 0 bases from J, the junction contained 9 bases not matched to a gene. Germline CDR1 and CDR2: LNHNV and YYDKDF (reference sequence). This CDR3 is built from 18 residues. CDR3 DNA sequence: TGTGCCACCAGCACCCCCGGGGACAGGGGATATAGCAATCAGCCCCAGCATTTT. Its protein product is CATSTPGDRGYSNQPQHF.

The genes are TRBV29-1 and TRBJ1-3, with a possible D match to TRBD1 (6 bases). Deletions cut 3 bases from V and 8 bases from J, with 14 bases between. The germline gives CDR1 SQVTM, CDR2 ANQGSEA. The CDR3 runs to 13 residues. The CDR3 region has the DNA TGCAGCGTTGAGTACCGGGGGGCGGACACCATATATTTT. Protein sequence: CSVEYRGADTIYF. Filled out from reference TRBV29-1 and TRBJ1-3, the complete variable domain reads SAVISQKPSRDICQRGTSLTIQCQVDSQVTMMFWYRQQPGQSLTLIATANQGSEATYESGFVIDKFPISRPNLTFSTLTVSNMSPEDSSIYLCSVEYRGADTIYFGEGSWLTVV.

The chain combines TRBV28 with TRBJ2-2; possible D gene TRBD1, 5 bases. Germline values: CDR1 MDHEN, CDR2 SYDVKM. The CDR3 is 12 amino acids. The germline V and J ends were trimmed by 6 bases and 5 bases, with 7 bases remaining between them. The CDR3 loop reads CASRAGTGELFF. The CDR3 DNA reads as TGTGCCAGCAGGGCAGGGACCGGGGAGCTGTTTTTT. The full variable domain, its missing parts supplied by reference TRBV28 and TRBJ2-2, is DVKVTQSSRYLVKRTGEKVFLECVQDMDHENMFWYRQDPGLGLRLIYFSYDVKMKEKGDIPEGYSVSREKKERFSLILESASTNQTSMYLCASRAGTGELFFGEGSRLTVL.

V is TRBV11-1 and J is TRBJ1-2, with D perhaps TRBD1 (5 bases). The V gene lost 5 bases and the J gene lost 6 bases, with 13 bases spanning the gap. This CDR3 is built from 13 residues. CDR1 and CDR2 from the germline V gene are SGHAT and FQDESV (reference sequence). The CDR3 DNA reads TGTGCCAGCAGCCCGAGGATAGGGGATGGCTACACCTTC. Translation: CASSPRIGDGYTF.

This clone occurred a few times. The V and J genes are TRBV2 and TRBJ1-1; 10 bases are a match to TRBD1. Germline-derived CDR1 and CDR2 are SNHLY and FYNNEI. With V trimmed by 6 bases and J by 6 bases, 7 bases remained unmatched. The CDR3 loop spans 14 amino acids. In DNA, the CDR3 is TGTGCCAGCAGGCCCGGGACAGGGGAGCCTGAAGCTTTCTTT. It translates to CASRPGTGEPEAFF.

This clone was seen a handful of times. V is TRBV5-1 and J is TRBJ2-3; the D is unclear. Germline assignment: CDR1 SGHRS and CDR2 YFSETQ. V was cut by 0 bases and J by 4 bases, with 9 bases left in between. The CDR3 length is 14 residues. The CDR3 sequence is CASSLAGLSDTQYF. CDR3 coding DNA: TGCGCCAGCAGCTTGGCCGGTTTATCAGATACGCAGTATTTT.

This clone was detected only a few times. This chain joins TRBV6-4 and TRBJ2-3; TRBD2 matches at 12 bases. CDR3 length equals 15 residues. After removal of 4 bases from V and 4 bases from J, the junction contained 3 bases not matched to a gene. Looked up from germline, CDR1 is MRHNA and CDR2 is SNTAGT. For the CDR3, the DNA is TGTGCCAGCAGTGCGACTAGCGGGAGTGCAGATACGCAGTATTTT. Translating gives CASSATSGSADTQYF.

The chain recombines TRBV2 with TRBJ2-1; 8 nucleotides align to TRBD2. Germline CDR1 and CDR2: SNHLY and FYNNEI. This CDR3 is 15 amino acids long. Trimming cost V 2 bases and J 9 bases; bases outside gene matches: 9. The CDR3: CASSELGLASGEQFF. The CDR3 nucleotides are TGTGCCAGCAGTGAATTAGGACTAGCAAGCGGTGAGCAGTTCTTC.

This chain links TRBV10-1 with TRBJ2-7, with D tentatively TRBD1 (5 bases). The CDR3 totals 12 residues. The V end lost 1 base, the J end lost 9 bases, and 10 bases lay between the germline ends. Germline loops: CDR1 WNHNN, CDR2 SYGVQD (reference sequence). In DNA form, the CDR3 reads TGCGCCAGCAGTGAGTTTACAGGTGTGCAGTACTTC. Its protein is CASSEFTGVQYF.

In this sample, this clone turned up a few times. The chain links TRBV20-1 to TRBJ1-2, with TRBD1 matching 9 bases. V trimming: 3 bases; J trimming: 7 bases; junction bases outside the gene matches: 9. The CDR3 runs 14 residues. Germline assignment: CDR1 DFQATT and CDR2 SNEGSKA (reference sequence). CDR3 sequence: CSASIIQGARGYTF. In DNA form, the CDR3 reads TGCAGTGCTAGTATTATACAGGGGGCTCGTGGCTACACCTTC.

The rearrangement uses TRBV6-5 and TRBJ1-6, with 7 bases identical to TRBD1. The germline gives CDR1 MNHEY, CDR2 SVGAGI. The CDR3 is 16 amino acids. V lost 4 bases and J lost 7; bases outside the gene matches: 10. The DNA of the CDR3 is TGTGCCAGCAGTTTAGAGGGGGCCGCTCAGAATTCACCCCTCCACTTT. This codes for CASSLEGAAQNSPLHF.

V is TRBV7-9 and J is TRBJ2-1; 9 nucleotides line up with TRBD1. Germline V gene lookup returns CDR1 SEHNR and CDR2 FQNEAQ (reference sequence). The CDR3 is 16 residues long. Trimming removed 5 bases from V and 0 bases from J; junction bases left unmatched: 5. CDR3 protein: CASSLPGQGSYNEQFF. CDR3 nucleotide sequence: TGTGCCAGCAGCCTGCCGGGACAGGGCTCCTACAATGAGCAGTTCTTC.

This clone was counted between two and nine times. As DNA, the CDR3 is TGTGCCAGCAGCCCCGGGACAGGGATAACGGATACGCAGTATTTT. It is translated as CASSPGTGITDTQYF. The chain carries TRBV7-2 and TRBJ2-3; 9 bases fit TRBD1. The CDR3 totals 15 residues. V was pared by 5 bases and J by 6 bases, with 9 bases of the junction left unmatched. CDR1 is SGHTA and CDR2 is FQGNSA in the germline V gene.

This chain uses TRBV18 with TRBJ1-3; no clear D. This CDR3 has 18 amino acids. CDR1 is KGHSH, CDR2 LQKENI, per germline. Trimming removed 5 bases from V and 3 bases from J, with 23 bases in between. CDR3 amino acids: CASSASLSRGGIGNTIYF. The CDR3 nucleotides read TGTGCCAGCTCAGCAAGCCTTTCCCGGGGAGGTATTGGAAACACCATATATTTT. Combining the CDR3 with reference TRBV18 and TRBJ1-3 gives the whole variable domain NAGVMQNPRHLVRRRGQEARLRCSPMKGHSHVYWYRQLPEEGLKFMVYLQKENIIDESGMPKERFSAEFPKEGPSILRIQQVVRGDSAAYFCASSASLSRGGIGNTIYFGEGSWLTVV.

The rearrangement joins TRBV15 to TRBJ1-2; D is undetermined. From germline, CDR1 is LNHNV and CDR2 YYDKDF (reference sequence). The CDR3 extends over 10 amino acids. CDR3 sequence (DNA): TGTTCGCCCTTCGGGGATGGCTACACCTTC. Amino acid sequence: CSPFGDGYTF.

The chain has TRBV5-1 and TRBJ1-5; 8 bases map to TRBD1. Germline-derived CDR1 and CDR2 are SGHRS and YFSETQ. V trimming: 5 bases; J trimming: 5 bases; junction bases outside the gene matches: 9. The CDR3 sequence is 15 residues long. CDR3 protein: CASSYSGTGDQPQHF. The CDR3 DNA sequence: TGCGCCAGCAGTTATTCCGGGACAGGAGATCAGCCCCAGCATTTT. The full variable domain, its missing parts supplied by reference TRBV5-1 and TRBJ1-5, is KAGVTQTPRYLIKTRGQQVTLSCSPISGHRSVSWYQQTPGQGLQFLFEYFSETQRNKGNFPGRFSGRQFSNSRSEMNVSTLELGDSALYLCASSYSGTGDQPQHFGDGTRLSIL.

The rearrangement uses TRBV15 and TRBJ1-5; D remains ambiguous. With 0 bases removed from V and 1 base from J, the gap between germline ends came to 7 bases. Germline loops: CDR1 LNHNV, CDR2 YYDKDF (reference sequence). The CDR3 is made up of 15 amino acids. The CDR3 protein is CATSRDPGSNQPQHF. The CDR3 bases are TGTGCCACCAGCAGAGATCCGGGGAGCAATCAGCCCCAGCATTTT.

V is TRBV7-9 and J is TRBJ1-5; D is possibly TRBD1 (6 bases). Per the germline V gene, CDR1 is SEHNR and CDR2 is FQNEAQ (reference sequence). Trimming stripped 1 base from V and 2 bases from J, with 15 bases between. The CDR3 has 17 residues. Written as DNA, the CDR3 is TGTGCCAGCAGCTTAGTGGGCAGGGGTGAGGGCAATCAGCCCCAGCATTTT. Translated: CASSLVGRGEGNQPQHF.

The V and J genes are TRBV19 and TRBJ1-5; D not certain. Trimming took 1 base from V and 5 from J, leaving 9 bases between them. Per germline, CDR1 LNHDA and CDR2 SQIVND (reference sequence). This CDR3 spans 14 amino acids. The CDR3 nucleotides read TGTGCCAGTAGTATAGGGCGGGAGCATCAGCCCCAGCATTTT. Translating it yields CASSIGREHQPQHF.

CDR3 coding DNA: TGTGCCAGCAGCTTTTTGACCCAGGGGACATTAGGAGAGACCCAGTACTTC. Its translation: CASSFLTQGTLGETQYF. The rearrangement links TRBV5-6 to TRBJ2-5, with D perhaps TRBD1 (6 bases). V lost 2 bases, J lost 4 bases, and 21 bases lay in between. Germline V gives CDR1 SGHDT, CDR2 YYEEEE. The CDR3 sequence is 17 residues long.